This T cell receptor beta chain was sequenced during a study of cytomegalovirus exposure and HLA in healthy donors. Points from the study as a whole: A later analysis associated 16,000 or so TCR beta sequences with HLA alleles at a 0.05 false discovery rate. In a later analysis, V- and J-gene trimming of beta chains associated with a DCLRE1C missense variant, replicated independently.

V lost 6 bases, J lost 8 bases, and 13 bases stayed unmatched. The CDR3 extends over 15 amino acids. Germline CDR1 MGHRA, CDR2 YSYEKL. Concerning this clone: Antigen unknown.

Use of 60 Vbeta and 13 Jbeta primers characterized the PCR. Profiling relied on immunoSEQ multiplex PCR, and the TCRdb table lists in-frame clones only, not all of them. Of around 170,000 clones listed, approximately 84% are singletons. Sequencing input: PBMCs. J is TRBJ2-1 and V is TRBV4-1, with 7 bases matching TRBD2. This receptor was obtained from a boy younger than 10 in good health and CMV-seronegative. CDR3 in amino acids: CASRSSGGVLHEQFF. The CDR3 DNA follows: TGCGCCAGCAGGTCTTCGGGGGGAGTCTTGCATGAGCAGTTCTTC.